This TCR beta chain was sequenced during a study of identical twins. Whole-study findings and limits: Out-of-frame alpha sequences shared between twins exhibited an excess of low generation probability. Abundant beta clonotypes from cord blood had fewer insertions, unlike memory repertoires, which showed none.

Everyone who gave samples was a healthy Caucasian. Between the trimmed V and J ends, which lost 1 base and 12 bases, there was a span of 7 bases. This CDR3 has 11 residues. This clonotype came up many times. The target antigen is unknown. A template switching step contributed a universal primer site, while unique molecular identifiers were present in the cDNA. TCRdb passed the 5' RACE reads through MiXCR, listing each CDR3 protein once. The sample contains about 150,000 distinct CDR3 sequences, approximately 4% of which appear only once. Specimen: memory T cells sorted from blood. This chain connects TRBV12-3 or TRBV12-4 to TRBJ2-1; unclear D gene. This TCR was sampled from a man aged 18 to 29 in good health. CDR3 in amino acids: CASSLGVRQFF. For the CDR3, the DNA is TGTGCCAGCAGTTTAGGGGTAAGGCAGTTCTTC.